What follows is one T cell receptor (beta chain) and its context. In the original processing: Reference gene primers were amplified, and this amplification served to estimate nucleated cell counts. TCRdb keeps only in-frame clones here, not all; method: immunoSEQ multiplex PCR. The V and J calls and the clone size are those of that table, but D and trimming were determined from the DNA. The data hold roughly 260,000 clones, with 75% to 90% observed a single time. The germline V gene encodes CDR1 LNHDA and CDR2 SQIVND (reference sequence). V was shortened by 3 bases and J by 6 bases, with 15 bases between the two germline ends. The CDR3 loop spans 14 amino acids. This specimen comes from a study of blood T cell repertoires in COVID-19. Overall study: Sites across the United States, Italy and Spain contributed samples from acute and convalescent COVID-19. The analysed material was cDNA or gDNA that came from T cells, B-cell-depleted T cells, or PBMCs.

Source material: peripheral blood. This TCR derives from a woman aged 50 to 60 who had recovered from COVID-19. This sequence joins TRBV19 and TRBJ2-7; D unresolved. The CDR3 DNA sequence: TGTGCCAGTAGTATTCGTAGTGTCCTCTCCGAGCAGTACTTC. Amino acid sequence: CASSIRSVLSEQYF.